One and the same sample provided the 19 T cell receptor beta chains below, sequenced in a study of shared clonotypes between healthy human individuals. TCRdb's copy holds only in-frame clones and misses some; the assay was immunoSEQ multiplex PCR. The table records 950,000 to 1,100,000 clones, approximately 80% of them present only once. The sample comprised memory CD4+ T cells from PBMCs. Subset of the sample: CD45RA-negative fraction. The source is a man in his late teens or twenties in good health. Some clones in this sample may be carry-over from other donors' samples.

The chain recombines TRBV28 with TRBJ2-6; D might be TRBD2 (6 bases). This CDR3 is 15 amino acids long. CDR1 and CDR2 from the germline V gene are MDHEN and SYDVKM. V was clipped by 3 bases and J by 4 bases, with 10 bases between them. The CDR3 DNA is TGTGCCAGCAGTTTTGGAGGGTTAGGGGCCAACGTCCTGACTTTC. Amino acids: CASSFGGLGANVLTF.

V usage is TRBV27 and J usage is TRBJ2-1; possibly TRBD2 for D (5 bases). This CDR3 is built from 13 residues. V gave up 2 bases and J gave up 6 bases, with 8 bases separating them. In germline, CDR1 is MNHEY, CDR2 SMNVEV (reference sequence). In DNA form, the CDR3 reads TGTGCCAGCAGTTTACGGACTGCCAATGAGCAGTTCTTC. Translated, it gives CASSLRTANEQFF.

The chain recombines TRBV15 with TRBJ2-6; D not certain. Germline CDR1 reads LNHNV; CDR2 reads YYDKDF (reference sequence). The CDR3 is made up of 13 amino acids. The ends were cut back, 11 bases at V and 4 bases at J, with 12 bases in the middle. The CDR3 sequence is CAAIREGANVLTF. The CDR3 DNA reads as TGTGCCGCCATTAGGGAAGGGGCCAACGTCCTGACTTTC.

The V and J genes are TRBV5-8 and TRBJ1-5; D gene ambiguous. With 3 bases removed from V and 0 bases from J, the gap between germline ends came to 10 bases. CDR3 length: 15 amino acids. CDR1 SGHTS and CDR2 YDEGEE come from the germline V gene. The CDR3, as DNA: TGTGCCAGCAGCTCAGGACGGTATAGCAATCAGCCCCAGCATTTT. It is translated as CASSSGRYSNQPQHF.

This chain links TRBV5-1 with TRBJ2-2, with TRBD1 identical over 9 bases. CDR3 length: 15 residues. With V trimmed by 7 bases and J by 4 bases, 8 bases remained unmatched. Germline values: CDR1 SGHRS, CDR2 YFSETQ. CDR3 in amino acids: CASHVDRGGTGELFF. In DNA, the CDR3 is TGCGCCAGCCATGTGGACAGGGGAGGCACCGGGGAGCTGTTTTTT.

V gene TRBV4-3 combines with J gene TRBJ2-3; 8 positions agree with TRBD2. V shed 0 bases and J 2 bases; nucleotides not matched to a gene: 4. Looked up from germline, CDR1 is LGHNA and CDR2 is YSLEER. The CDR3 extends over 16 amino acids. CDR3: CASSQEAGGATDTQYF. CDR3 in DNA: TGCGCCAGCAGCCAAGAGGCGGGAGGTGCCACAGATACGCAGTATTTT.

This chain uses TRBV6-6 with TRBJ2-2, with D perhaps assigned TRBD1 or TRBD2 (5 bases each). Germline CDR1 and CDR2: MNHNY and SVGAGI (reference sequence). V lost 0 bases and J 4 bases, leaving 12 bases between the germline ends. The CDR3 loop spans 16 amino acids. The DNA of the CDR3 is TGTGCCAGCAGTTACTCGATATCCGGGACCACCGGGGAGCTGTTTTTT. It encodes CASSYSISGTTGELFF.

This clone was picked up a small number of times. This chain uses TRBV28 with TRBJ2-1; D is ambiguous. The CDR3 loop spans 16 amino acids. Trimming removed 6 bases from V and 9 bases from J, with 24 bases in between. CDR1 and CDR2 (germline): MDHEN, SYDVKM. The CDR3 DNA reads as TGTGCCAGCAGGCCGGGCGGTTCATCCCGTACGGGTGAGCAGTTCTTC. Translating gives CASRPGGSSRTGEQFF.

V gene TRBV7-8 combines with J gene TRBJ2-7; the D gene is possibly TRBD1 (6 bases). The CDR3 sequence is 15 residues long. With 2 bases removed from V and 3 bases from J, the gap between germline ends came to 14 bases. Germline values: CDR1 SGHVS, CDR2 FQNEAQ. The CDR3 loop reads CASSLKSAGVYEQYF. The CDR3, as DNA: TGTGCCAGCAGCTTAAAATCGGCAGGGGTCTACGAGCAGTACTTC. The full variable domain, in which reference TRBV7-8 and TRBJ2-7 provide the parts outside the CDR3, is GAGVSQSPRYKVAKRGQDVALRCDPISGHVSLFWYQQALGQGPEFLTYFQNEAQLDKSGLPSDRFFAERPEGSVSTLKIQRTQQEDSAVYLCASSLKSAGVYEQYFGPGTRLTVT.

This CDR3 reads CASSLSPGLAGVYEQYF. Written as DNA, the CDR3 is TGTGCCAGCAGTTTAAGCCCTGGACTAGCGGGAGTATACGAGCAGTACTTC. The chain carries TRBV27 and TRBJ2-7; 13 nucleotides match TRBD2. The CDR3 is 17 residues long. The V gene's germline CDR1 is MNHEY and CDR2 SMNVEV (reference sequence). J gave up 4 bases and V 2 bases, and 8 bases lay outside the gene matches.

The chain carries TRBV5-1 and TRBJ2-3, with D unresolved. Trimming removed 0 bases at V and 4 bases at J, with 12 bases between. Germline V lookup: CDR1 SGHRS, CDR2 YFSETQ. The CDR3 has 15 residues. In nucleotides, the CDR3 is TGCGCCAGCAGCTTGGCCCTTTGGACGGCAGATACGCAGTATTTT. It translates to CASSLALWTADTQYF.

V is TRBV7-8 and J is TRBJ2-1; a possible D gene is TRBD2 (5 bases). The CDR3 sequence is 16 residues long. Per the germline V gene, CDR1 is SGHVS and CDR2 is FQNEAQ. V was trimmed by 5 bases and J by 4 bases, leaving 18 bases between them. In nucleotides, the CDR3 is TGTGCCAGCAGCGGACGGCAAGGGAGACGTTACAATGAGCAGTTCTTC. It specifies CASSGRQGRRYNEQFF.

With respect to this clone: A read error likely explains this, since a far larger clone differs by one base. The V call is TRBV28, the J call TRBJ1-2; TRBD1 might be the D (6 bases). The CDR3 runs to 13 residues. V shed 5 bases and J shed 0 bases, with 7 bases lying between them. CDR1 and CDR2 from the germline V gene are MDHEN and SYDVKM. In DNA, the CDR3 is TGTGCCAGCAGTGGGACAACTAACTATGGCTACACCTTC. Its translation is CASSGTTNYGYTF.

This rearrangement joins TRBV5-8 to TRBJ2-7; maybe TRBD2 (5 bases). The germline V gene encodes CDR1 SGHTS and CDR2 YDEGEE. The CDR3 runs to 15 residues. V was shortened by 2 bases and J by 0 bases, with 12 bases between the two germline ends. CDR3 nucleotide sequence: TGTGCCAGCAGCTTATCAGCGGTGAGCTCCTACGAGCAGTACTTC. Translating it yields CASSLSAVSSYEQYF.

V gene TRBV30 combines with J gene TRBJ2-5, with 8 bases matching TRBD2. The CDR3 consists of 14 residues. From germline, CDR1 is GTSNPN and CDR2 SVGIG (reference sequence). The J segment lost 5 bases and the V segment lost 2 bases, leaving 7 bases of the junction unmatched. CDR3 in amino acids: CAWSSGLGMETQYF. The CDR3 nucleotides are TGTGCCTGGAGTTCGGGACTAGGTATGGAGACCCAGTACTTC.

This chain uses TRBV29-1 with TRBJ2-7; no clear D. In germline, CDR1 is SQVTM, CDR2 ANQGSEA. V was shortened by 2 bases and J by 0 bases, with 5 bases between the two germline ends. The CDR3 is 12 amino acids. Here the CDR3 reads CSVEHDSYEQYF. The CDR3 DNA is TGCAGCGTTGAACATGACTCCTACGAGCAGTACTTC.

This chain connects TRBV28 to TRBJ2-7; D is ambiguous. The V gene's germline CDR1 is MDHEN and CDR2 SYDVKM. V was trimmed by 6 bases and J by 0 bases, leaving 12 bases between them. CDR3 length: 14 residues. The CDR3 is CASRNTQDSYEQYF. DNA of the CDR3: TGTGCCAGCAGGAATACCCAGGACTCCTACGAGCAGTACTTC.

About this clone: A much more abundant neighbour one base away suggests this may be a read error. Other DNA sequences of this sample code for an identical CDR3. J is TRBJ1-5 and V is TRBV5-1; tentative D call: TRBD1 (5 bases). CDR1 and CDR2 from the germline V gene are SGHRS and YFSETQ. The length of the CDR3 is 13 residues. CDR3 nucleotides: TGTGCCAGCAGCTTGGGGCCAGATCAGCCCCAGCATTTT. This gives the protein CASSLGPDQPQHF.

This CDR3 is CASRTRAPRGLNEKLFF. In DNA, the CDR3 is TGTGCCAGCAGAACCCGCGCCCCGAGGGGGTTAAATGAAAAACTGTTTTTT. The rearrangement joins TRBV28 to TRBJ1-4; D is perhaps TRBD1 (6 bases). The CDR3 totals 17 residues. CDR1 and CDR2 (germline): MDHEN, SYDVKM. V lost 6 bases to trimming and J lost 5 bases, with 22 bases between them.